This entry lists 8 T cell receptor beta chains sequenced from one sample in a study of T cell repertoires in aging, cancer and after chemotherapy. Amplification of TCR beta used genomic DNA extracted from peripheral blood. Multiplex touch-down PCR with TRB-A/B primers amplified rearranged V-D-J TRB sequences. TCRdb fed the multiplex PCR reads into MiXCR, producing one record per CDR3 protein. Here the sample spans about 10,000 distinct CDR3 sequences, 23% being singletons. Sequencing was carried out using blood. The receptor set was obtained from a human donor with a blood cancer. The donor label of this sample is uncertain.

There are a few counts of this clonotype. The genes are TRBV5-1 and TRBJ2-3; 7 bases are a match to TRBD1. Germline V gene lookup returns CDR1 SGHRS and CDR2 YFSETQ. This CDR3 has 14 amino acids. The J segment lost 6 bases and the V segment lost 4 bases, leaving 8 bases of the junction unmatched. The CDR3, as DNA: TGCGCCAGCAGCCCAACCCACAGGGGCGATACGCAGTATTTT. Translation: CASSPTHRGDTQYF.

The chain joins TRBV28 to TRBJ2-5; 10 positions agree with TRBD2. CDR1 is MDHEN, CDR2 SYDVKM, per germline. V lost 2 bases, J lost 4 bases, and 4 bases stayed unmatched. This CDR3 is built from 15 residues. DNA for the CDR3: TGTGCCAGCAGTTTACAAGCGGGAGGGGGAGAGACCCAGTACTTC. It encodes CASSLQAGGGETQYF.

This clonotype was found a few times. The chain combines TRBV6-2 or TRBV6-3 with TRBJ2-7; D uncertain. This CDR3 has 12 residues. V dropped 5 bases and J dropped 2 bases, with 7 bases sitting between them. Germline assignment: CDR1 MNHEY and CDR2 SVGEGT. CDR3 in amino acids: CASSAWTYEQYF. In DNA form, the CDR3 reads TGTGCCAGCAGTGCCTGGACCTACGAGCAGTACTTC.

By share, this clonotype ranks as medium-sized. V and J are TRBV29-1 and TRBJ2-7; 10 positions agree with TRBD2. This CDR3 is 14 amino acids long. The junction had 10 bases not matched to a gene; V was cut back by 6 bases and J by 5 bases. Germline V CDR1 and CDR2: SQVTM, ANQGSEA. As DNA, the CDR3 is TGCAGCGTCTCCCCAAGGCTAGCGGGAGACGAGCAGTACTTC. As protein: CSVSPRLAGDEQYF.

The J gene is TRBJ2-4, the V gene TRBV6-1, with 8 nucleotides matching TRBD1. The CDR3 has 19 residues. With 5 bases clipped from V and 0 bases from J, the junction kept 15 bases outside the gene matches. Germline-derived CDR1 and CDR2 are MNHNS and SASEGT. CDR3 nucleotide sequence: TGTGCCAGCAGTACCTTTTCAGGGGGACAGGCTTTAGCCAAAAACATTCAGTACTTC. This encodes CASSTFSGGQALAKNIQYF.

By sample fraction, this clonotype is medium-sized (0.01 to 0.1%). In nucleotides, the CDR3 is TGTGCCAGCAGTCGTAAGAGTTTCGGGGCGGCTAGCGGGAGTCGTGAGCAGTTCTTC. Amino acids: CASSRKSFGAASGSREQFF. V usage is TRBV6-5 and J usage is TRBJ2-1; 10 positions agree with TRBD2. V was clipped by 5 bases and J by 9 bases; unmatched bases: 22. The CDR3 runs 19 residues. The germline gives CDR1 MNHEY, CDR2 SVGAGI.

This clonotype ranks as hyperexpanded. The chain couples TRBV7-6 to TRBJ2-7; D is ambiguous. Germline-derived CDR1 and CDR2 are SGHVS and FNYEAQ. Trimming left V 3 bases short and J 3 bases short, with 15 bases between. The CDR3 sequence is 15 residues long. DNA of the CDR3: TGTGCCAGCAGCTTTTCCCGAGAAAGAGTCTACGAGCAGTACTTC. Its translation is CASSFSRERVYEQYF.

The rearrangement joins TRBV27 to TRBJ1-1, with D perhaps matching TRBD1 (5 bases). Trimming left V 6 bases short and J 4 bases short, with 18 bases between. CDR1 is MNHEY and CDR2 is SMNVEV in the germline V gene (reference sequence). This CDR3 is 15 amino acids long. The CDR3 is CASSQVPGGPTEAFF. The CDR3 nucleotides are TGTGCCAGCAGCCAGGTCCCCGGGGGACCCACTGAAGCTTTCTTT.